This entry features one TCR beta chain sequence. The protocol was immunoSEQ multiplex PCR, while the TCRdb copy is restricted to in-frame clones and leaves out a portion. The sample consists of about 55,000 clones, 90% to 95% of them appearing once. V was cut by 0 bases and J by 6 bases, with 11 bases left in between. CDR3 size: 15 residues. The germline CDR1 and CDR2 sequences are LGHDT and YNNKEL (reference sequence). The source of the sample is a study of control samples from healthy donors and cancer patients. The clonotype comes from a man under 40 in good health. V usage is TRBV3-1 (or the pseudogene TRBV3-2) and J usage is TRBJ1-4; D ambiguous. Sequencing used blood. CDR3 loop: CASSQDSGPDEKLFF. The DNA for the CDR3 is TGTGCCAGCAGCCAAGATAGCGGGCCTGATGAAAAACTGTTTTTT.